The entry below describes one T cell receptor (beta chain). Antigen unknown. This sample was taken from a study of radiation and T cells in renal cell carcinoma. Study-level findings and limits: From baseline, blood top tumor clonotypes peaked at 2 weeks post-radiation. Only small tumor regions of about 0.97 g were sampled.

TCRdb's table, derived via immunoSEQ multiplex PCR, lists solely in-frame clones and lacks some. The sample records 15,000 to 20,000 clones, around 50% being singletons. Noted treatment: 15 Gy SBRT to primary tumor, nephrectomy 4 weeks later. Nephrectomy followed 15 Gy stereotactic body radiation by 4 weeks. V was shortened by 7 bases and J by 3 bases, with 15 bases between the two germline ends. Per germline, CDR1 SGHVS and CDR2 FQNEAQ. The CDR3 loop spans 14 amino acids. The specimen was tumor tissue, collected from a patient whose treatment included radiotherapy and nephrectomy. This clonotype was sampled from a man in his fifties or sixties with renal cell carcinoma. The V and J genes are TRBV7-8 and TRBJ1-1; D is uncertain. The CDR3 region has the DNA TGTGCCAGCACCCTTACGGCCAGCTACACTGAAGCTTTCTTT. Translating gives CASTLTASYTEAFF.